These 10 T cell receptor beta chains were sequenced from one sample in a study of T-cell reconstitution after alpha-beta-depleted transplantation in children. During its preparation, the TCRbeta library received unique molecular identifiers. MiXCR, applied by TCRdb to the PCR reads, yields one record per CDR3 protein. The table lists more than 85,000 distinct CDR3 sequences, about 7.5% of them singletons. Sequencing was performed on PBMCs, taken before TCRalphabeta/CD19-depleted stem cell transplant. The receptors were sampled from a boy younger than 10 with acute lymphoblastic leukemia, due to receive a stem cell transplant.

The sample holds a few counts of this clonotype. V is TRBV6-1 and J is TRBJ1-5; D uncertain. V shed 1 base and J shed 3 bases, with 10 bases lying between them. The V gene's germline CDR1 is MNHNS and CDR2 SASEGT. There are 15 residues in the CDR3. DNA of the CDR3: TGTGCCAGCAGTGAAGATCAAGGGTTCAATCAGCCCCAGCATTTT. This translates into CASSEDQGFNQPQHF.

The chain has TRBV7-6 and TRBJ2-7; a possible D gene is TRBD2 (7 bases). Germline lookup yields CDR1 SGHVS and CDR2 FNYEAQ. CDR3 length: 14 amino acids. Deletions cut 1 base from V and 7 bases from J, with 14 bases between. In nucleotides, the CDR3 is TGTGCCAGCAGCTTAGGGGGGGGGGCGAGGGAGCAGTACTTC. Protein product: CASSLGGGAREQYF.

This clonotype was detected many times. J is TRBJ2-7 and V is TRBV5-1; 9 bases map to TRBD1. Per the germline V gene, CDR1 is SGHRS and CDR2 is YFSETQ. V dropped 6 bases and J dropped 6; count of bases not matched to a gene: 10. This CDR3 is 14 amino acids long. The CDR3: CASNKQGATGEQYF. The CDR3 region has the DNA TGCGCCAGCAACAAACAGGGGGCCACGGGCGAGCAGTACTTC.

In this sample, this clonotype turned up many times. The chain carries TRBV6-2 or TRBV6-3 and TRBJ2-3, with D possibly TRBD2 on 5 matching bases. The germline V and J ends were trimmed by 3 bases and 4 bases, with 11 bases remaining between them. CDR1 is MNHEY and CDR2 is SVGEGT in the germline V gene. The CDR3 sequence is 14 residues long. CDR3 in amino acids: CASSYRQEADTQYF. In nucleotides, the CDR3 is TGTGCCAGCAGTTATCGTCAGGAGGCAGATACGCAGTATTTT.

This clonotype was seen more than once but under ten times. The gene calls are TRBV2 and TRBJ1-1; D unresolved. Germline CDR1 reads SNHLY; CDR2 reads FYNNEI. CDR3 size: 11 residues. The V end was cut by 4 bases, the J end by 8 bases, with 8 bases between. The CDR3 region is CASSALREAFF. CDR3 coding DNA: TGTGCCAGCAGTGCCCTCAGGGAAGCTTTCTTT.

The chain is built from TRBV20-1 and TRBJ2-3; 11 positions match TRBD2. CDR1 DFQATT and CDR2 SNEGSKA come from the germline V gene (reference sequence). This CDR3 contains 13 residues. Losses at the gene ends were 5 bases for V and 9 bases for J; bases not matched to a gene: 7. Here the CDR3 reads CSAGRGLAETQYF. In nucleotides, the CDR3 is TGCAGTGCTGGGCGGGGACTAGCGGAAACGCAGTATTTT.

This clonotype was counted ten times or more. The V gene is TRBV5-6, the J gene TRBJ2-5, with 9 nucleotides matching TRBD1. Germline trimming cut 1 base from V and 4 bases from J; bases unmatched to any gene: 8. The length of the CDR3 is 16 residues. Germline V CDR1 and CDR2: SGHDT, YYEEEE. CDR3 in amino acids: CASSLLGRTGAETQYF. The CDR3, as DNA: TGTGCCAGCAGCTTGTTGGGTAGGACAGGGGCAGAGACCCAGTACTTC.

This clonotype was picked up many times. The CDR3 bases are TGTGCCAGACAGGGGACCTCCGGGACCCAGTACTTC. Translation gives CARQGTSGTQYF. This chain links TRBV7-9 with TRBJ2-5; 7 bases are a match to TRBD1. V shed 9 bases, J shed 7 bases, and the junction held 8 bases outside the gene matches. CDR3 length: 12 amino acids. CDR1 is SEHNR and CDR2 is FQNEAQ in the germline V gene (reference sequence).

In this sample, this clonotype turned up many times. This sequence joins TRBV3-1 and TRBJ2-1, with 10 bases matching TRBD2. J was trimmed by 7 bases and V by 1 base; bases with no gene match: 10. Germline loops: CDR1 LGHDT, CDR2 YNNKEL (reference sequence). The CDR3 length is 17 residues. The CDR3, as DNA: TGTGCCAGCAGCCAAGGAGATCAGCGGGGGGGGCGGAATGAGCAGTTCTTC. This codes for CASSQGDQRGGRNEQFF.

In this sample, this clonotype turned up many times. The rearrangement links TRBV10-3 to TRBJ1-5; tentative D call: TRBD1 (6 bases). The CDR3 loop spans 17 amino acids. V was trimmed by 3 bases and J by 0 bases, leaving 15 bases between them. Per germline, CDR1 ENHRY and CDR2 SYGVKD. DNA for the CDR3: TGTGCCATCAGTGAATTTTGGGGGACATCTAGCAATCAGCCCCAGCATTTT. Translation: CAISEFWGTSSNQPQHF.